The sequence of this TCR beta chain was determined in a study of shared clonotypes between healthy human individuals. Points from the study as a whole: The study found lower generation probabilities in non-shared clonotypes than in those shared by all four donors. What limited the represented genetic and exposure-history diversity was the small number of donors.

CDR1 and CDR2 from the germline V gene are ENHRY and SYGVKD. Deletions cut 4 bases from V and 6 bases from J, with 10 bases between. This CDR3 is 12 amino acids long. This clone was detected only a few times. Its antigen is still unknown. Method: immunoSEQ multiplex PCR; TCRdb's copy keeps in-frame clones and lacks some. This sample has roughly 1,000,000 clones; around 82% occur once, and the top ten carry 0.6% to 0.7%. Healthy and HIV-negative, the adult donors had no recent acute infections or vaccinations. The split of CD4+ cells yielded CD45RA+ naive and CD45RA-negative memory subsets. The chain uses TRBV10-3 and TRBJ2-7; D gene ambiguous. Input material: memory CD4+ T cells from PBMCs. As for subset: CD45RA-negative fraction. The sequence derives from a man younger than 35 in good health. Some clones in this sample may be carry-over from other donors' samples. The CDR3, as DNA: TGTGCCATCAGTGTCATACAGCGCGAGCAGTACTTC. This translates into CAISVIQREQYF.